The clone carrying this TCR beta chain has a handful of counts. What it binds is unknown. The primer mix had 60 Vbeta and 13 Jbeta primers. Using immunoSEQ multiplex PCR, the repertoire was profiled, and TCRdb retains in-frame clones only, with some absent. The sample gives roughly 250,000 clones, roughly 80% of which show up once; about 0.3% is in the top ten. This sample stems from a study of cytomegalovirus exposure and HLA in healthy donors. Each donor was healthy, and each was a bone marrow donor. Though nominally healthy at sampling, donors likely had unrecorded immune exposures. General study findings and limits: A later analysis appeared to link common viral pathogens to several of the most significant clusters. Most TCRs appeared rarely, but some public TCRs recurred in many donors.

CDR3 length equals 18 residues. Germline loops: CDR1 SGHAT, CDR2 FQNNGV. V dropped 0 bases and J dropped 0; count of bases not matched to a gene: 7. The chain recombines TRBV11-2 with TRBJ2-1; 8 bases agree with TRBD2. This TCR was recovered from a girl aged 2 to 9 in good health and CMV-seronegative. Input material: PBMCs. This CDR3 reads CASSLDRGLVGSYNEQFF. The CDR3 DNA reads as TGTGCCAGCAGCTTAGATCGGGGACTAGTTGGCTCCTACAATGAGCAGTTCTTC.